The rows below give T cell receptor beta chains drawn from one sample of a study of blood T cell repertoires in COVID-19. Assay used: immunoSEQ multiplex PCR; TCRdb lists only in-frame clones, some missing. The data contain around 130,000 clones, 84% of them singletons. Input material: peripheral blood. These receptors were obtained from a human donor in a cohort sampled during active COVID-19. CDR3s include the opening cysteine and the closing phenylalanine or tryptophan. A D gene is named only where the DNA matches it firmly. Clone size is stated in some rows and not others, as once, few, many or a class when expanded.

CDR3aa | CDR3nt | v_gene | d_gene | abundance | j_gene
CASSLDTGRDEQFF | TGCGCCAGCAGCTTGGATACGGGGAGGGATGAGCAGTTCTTC | TRBV5-1 | TRBD2 | . | TRBJ2-1
CASSSRVSDGAYEQYF | TGCGCCAGCAGTTCGAGGGTATCGGACGGAGCGTACGAGCAGTACTTC | TRBV5-1 | . | . | TRBJ2-7
CASSYGGQETQYF | TGCGCCAGCAGCTACGGGGGACAAGAGACCCAGTACTTC | TRBV5-1 | . | few | TRBJ2-5
CASRPGGAHEQFF | TGTGCCAGTAGGCCCGGGGGGGCCCATGAGCAGTTCTTC | TRBV28 | TRBD2 | once | TRBJ2-1
CASSMDRGNQPQHF | TGTGCCAGCAGTATGGACAGGGGCAATCAGCCCCAGCATTTT | TRBV28 | TRBD1 | . | TRBJ1-5
CASSRPAGGNTEAFF | TGTGCCAGCAGCCGCCCGGCAGGGGGGAACACTGAAGCTTTCTTT | TRBV7-8 | TRBD1 | . | TRBJ1-1
CASLFSTGPTDTQYF | TGTGCCAGCCTCTTTTCGACAGGACCCACAGATACGCAGTATTTT | TRBV13 | . | . | TRBJ2-3
CASTRAGGTTDTQYF | TGTGCCAGCACCAGAGCGGGGGGGACCACAGATACGCAGTATTTT | TRBV9 | TRBD2 | . | TRBJ2-3
CASSRTGNSNQPQHF | TGTGCCAGCAGCAGGACAGGGAATAGCAATCAGCCCCAGCATTTT | TRBV7-9 | TRBD1 | . | TRBJ1-5
CASSLLGRANTEAFF | TGCGCCAGCAGCTTGCTGGGCAGGGCGAACACTGAAGCTTTCTTT | TRBV5-1 | . | once | TRBJ1-1
CASSYGGASNEQFF | TGTGCCAGCAGTTACGGCGGGGCGTCCAATGAGCAGTTCTTC | TRBV6-6 | . | once | TRBJ2-1
CASSPPGTDYNSPLHF | TGTGCCAGCAGCCCACCCGGGACAGATTATAATTCACCCCTCCACTTT | TRBV6-6 | TRBD1 | . | TRBJ1-6
CASRGSGTAIANYGYTF | TGTGCCAGCAGAGGGAGCGGGACCGCGATCGCTAACTATGGCTACACCTTC | TRBV5-4 | . | . | TRBJ1-2
CASSSGQGKAFF | TGTGCCAGCAGCTCAGGACAGGGCAAAGCTTTCTTT | TRBV9 | TRBD1 | . | TRBJ1-1
CASSPYPDSGTEAFF | TGTGCCAGCTCACCTTACCCCGACAGTGGCACTGAAGCTTTCTTT | TRBV18 | . | . | TRBJ1-1
CASSQELTGGNTIYF | TGTGCCAGCAGCCAAGAGTTGACAGGGGGAAACACCATATATTTT | TRBV14 | TRBD1 | . | TRBJ1-3
CASSQDIIGALLATDTQYF | TGTGCCAGCAGCCAAGACATCATCGGAGCCCTATTAGCTACAGATACGCAGTATTTT | TRBV3-1/TRBV3-2 | . | many | TRBJ2-3
CASSIGGTGAPNF | TGTGCCAGTAGTATAGGTGGTACAGGGGCTCCTAACTTC | TRBV19 | TRBD1 | . | TRBJ2-5
CASSQAGSGGQETQYF | TGCGCCAGCAGCCAAGCGGGTAGCGGGGGGCAAGAGACCCAGTACTTC | TRBV4-1 | TRBD2 | once | TRBJ2-5
CATSRGTSGGGELFF | TGTGCCACCAGCAGAGGGACTAGCGGGGGAGGGGAGCTGTTTTTT | TRBV15 | TRBD2 | . | TRBJ2-2
CASSLDSSTDTQYF | TGCGCCAGCAGCTTGGACTCATCCACAGATACGCAGTATTTT | TRBV5-1 | . | . | TRBJ2-3
CAWSVASQKLFF | TGTGCCTGGAGTGTAGCTTCTCAAAAACTGTTTTTT | TRBV30 | . | . | TRBJ1-4
CAISPSGALRNEQFF | TGTGCCATCAGTCCTAGCGGGGCCCTCAGGAATGAGCAGTTCTTC | TRBV10-3 | TRBD2 | . | TRBJ2-1
CASSFLQRNTIYF | TGTGCCAGCAGTTTTCTCCAGAGAAACACCATATATTTT | TRBV12-3/TRBV12-4 | . | . | TRBJ1-3
CASSRVCQGLGTEAFF | TGTGCCAGCAGCAGAGTCTGCCAGGGGCTGGGCACTGAAGCTTTCTTT | TRBV21-1 | . | . | TRBJ1-1
CASSPTGWNSPLHF | TGTGCCAGCTCACCAACAGGGTGGAATTCACCCCTCCACTTT | TRBV18 | . | . | TRBJ1-6
CATTAGMVAFF | TGTGCCACCACGGCGGGGATGGTTGCTTTCTTT | TRBV10-3 | . | . | TRBJ1-1
CASSLEGGYGNTIYF | TGCGCCAGCAGCTTGGAAGGGGGCTATGGAAACACCATATATTTT | TRBV5-1 | TRBD1 | . | TRBJ1-3
CASSQDGQNTEAFF | TGCGCCAGCAGCCAAGACGGACAGAACACTGAAGCTTTCTTT | TRBV4-1 | . | . | TRBJ1-1
CASSQQGTNEKLFF | TGTGCCAGCAGCCAACAGGGAACTAATGAAAAACTGTTTTTT | TRBV4-2 | . | many | TRBJ1-4
CASRRQGANTGELFF | TGTGCCAGCAGAAGACAGGGAGCGAACACCGGGGAGCTGTTTTTT | TRBV6-5 | TRBD1 | once | TRBJ2-2
CASSPPGAPGGELFF | TGCGCCAGCAGTCCCCCAGGGGCTCCCGGCGGGGAGCTGTTTTTT | TRBV5-1 | . | . | TRBJ2-2
CASSPGGRPYNEQFF | TGTGCCAGCTCACCGGGGGGGCGCCCCTACAATGAGCAGTTCTTC | TRBV18 | . | . | TRBJ2-1
CASSFFLDSVNTEAFF | TGTGCCAGCAGCTTTTTTCTGGACAGCGTCAACACTGAAGCTTTCTTT | TRBV7-9 | . | . | TRBJ1-1
CASSSRPGYEQYF | TGTGCCAGCAGTTCACGTCCGGGGTACGAGCAGTACTTC | TRBV7-3 | . | few | TRBJ2-7
CASSLLAGQETQYF | TGTGCCAGCAGCTTGTTGGCAGGACAAGAGACCCAGTACTTC | TRBV5-6 | . | few | TRBJ2-5
CASSLSSPGANVLTF | TGTGCCAGCAGCTTATCGTCCCCTGGGGCCAACGTCCTGACTTTC | TRBV13 | . | . | TRBJ2-6
CASSYRTDTEAFF | TGTGCCAGCAGTTACAGAACTGACACTGAAGCTTTCTTT | TRBV6-5 | . | . | TRBJ1-1
CASSETRYTEAFF | TGTGCCAGCAGTGAGACACGGTACACTGAAGCTTTCTTT | TRBV27 | . | . | TRBJ1-1
CASSLGGQKVPYEQYF | TGTGCCAGCAGCTTGGGAGGACAGAAAGTTCCCTACGAGCAGTACTTC | TRBV5-6 | . | . | TRBJ2-7
CAWSYLRAPGNTIYF | TGTGCCTGGAGTTATTTGAGGGCCCCAGGAAACACCATATATTTT | TRBV30 | . | . | TRBJ1-3
CASSLEQVSYEQYF | TGCGCCAGCAGCTTGGAACAGGTCTCCTACGAGCAGTACTTC | TRBV5-1 | . | . | TRBJ2-7